This T cell receptor (beta chain) came from a study of T-cell memory formation after mild COVID-19 (dated by TCRdb to the early 2020s). At the level of the whole study: Most TCR sequence clusters were specific to one of the two donors. In two donors, T-cell clones that expanded and contracted after mild COVID-19 were followed by sequencing TCRalpha and TCRbeta repertoires longitudinally. Two young, previously healthy adult volunteers made up the cohort, one male and one female.

In its sample, this clonotype was seen many times. Its antigen has not been determined. Per-base quality was not reported, and no clone a single base away is much larger than it. Results the study describes overall, beyond this receptor: Only a couple of mild cases were covered in the study, and larger cohorts including severe cases with pre-infection samples were considered necessary. From day 15 to 85, contracting clones showed balanced CD4/CD8 phenotypes, whereas a second wave of clones that expanded from day 15 to 37 leaned towards CD4+. The second-wave clones that peaked on day 37 were not confirmed to be SARS-CoV-2 specific. Some responding clones were detected in pre-infection memory, suggesting pre-existing cross-reactive memory T cells joined the SARS-CoV-2 response. Contracting CD4+ clones were located mainly in the CM and EM memory subsets, whereas CD8+ clones were found to be enriched in EMRA.

Ficoll-Paque density gradient centrifugation was the method used to isolate PBMCs. Reading from cysteine to phenylalanine, the CDR3 counts 16 amino acids. Of the read, only the CDR3 DNA is kept; its 48 bases are in frame from base 1. The CDR1 and CDR2 encoded by the germline V gene are LGHNA and YSLEER. V trim: 0 bases; J trim: 1 base; unmatched bases: 4. Instrument used: Illumina NovaSeq 6000. cDNA libraries for TCRalpha and TCRbeta were prepared by 5'RACE using constant-segment primers, with sample barcodes and unique molecular identifiers added. RNA was extracted from every sample with Trizol reagent. Library amplification was performed in two PCR steps, and a second sample barcode and Illumina TruSeq adapters were introduced in the second step. Sequencing of libraries was performed on an Illumina NovaSeq with 2 x 150 bp paired-end reads. The authors processed their data as follows. With migec v1.2.7, reads were demultiplexed and then collapsed into UMI-guided consensus sequences. Using mixcr v2.1.11, UMI consensuses were aligned to TRA and TRB V and J templates and then assembled into clonotypes. A clonotype was counted as expanded or contracted only when both edgeR and NoisET called the clonotype significant, with the noise models trained on biological replicates. For edgeR calls, the thresholds were a false discovery rate-adjusted p below 0.01 and a log2 fold-change of 1. As an exploratory analysis of dynamics, max-normalized trajectories of the 1000 most abundant clonotypes were examined with PCA combined with hierarchical clustering. The CD4 or CD8 phenotype of responding clones was assigned using the separately sequenced CD4+ and CD8+ repertoires. TCRdb trimmed the raw reads at Q25, called clones with MiXCR and kept productive beta chains. Merged by CDR3 protein, the rows form single entries marked with the most common genes and DNA. TCRdb, not the authors, supplied the V and J calls. This sample gives roughly 400,000 distinct CDR3 sequences in total; 15% to 20% of them show up just once. Around a fifth of the sample is taken by the ten largest.

Input material: PBMCs or a T cell subset sorted from them (not recorded which). The clonotype was recovered from a man between 18 and 35 years old who had mild COVID-19 (a few samples of this study predate the infection). The sample titles of this study are shuffled in the database, so cell type and time point are left out; the donor was told from shared clones. The chain is encoded by TRBV4-3 joined to TRBJ2-3, with 7 junctional bases fitting TRBD2. The nucleotides are TGCGCCAGCAGCCAAGAAAGCGGGGCCCGCACAGATACGCAGTATTTT. It translates as CASSQESGARTDTQYF.